The present TCR beta chain was sequenced within a study of early T cells in non-severe SARS-CoV-2 infection. Study context: Sequencing input comprised bulk RNA from unsorted whole blood; chain pairing was not available.

A few counts support this clonotype. The antigen is unknown. Individual cDNA molecules received unique molecular identifiers. MiXCR, applied by TCRdb to the 5' RACE reads, yields one record per CDR3 protein. Of roughly 63,000 distinct CDR3 sequences listed, roughly 13% are singletons. Findings and caveats of the study: Matches to VDJdb favored anti-spike CD8 responses and missed private and CD4 specificities.

V was pared by 4 bases and J by 4 bases, with 20 bases between. Germline lookup yields CDR1 SQVTM and CDR2 ANQGSEA. CDR3 length: 15 residues. Sequenced: whole blood. The rearrangement joins TRBV29-1 to TRBJ2-7; D might be TRBD2 (6 bases). This receptor was identified in an adult who was a healthcare worker with PCR-confirmed SARS-CoV-2 infection or an uninfected control (not recorded which). The CDR3 reads CSVALATNNFYEQYF. The CDR3 DNA follows: TGCAGCGTTGCGCTAGCGACAAATAATTTTTACGAGCAGTACTTC.